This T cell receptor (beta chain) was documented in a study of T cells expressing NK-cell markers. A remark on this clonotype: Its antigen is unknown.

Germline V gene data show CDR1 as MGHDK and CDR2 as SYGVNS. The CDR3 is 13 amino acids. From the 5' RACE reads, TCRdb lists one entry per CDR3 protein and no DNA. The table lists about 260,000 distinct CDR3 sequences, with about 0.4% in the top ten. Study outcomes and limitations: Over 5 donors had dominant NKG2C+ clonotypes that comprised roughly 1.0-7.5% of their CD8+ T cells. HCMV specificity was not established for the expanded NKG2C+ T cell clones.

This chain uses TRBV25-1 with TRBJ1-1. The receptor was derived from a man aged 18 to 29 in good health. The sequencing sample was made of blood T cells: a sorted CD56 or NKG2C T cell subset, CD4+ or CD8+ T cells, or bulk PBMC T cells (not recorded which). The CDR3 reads CASSEYGQTKAFF.